The 20 T cell receptor beta chains below were found in one sample sequenced in a study of control samples from healthy donors and cancer patients. Profiling relied on immunoSEQ multiplex PCR, and the TCRdb table lists in-frame clones only, not all of them. The data show roughly 170,000 clones, with 80% to 95% seen just once and almost 1.5% held by the top ten. The source material was blood. These TCRs come from a man between 18 and 29 years old in good health.

CDR3 sequence reads: CASSLPTGLGTEAFF. As DNA, the CDR3 is TGCGCCAGCAGCTTGCCGACAGGGTTGGGGACTGAAGCTTTCTTT. The chain employs TRBV5-1 and TRBJ1-1; 7 nucleotides match TRBD1. CDR3 length equals 15 residues. After removal of 1 base from V and 5 bases from J, the junction contained 8 bases not matched to a gene. Per the germline V gene, CDR1 is SGHRS and CDR2 is YFSETQ.

The gene calls are TRBV24-1 and TRBJ2-7; no definite D call. Germline values: CDR1 KGHDR, CDR2 SFDVKD. There are 15 residues in the CDR3. V lost 4 bases and J lost 4, with 16 bases in between. This chain's CDR3 is CATSDPLEFGYEQYF. The CDR3 DNA reads as TGTGCCACCAGTGACCCTCTCGAGTTTGGGTACGAGCAGTACTTC.

This sequence joins TRBV23-1 and TRBJ2-7, with D hard to call. TRBV23-1 is an ORF, and what it does is uncertain. The V end was cut by 10 bases, the J end by 4 bases, with 17 bases between. The CDR3 is made up of 13 amino acids. The CDR3 DNA is TGCGCCACCTACAGAGTTCTTTCGTACGAGCAGTACTTC. It specifies CATYRVLSYEQYF.

This clone was counted once. V usage is TRBV7-9 and J usage is TRBJ1-4, with 10 bases that match TRBD1. Losses at the gene ends were 5 bases for V and 3 bases for J; bases not matched to a gene: 9. The CDR3 length is 17 residues. Germline CDR1 is SEHNR and CDR2 is FQNEAQ (reference sequence). The CDR3 DNA sequence: TGTGCCAGCAGCCCTCGGACAGGGGGTTCGCCTAATGAAAAACTGTTTTTT. Protein sequence: CASSPRTGGSPNEKLFF.

This clone was seen once. This sequence joins TRBV18 and TRBJ2-7; 8 positions match TRBD2. The CDR3 length is 14 residues. The germline V gene encodes CDR1 KGHSH and CDR2 LQKENI. V was pared by 1 base and J by 4 bases, with 3 bases of the junction left unmatched. The CDR3 DNA sequence: TGTGCCAGCTCACCACAAGCGGGGGATTACGAGCAGTACTTC. Protein product: CASSPQAGDYEQYF.

This rearrangement joins TRBV7-3 to TRBJ2-3, with 12 bases that match TRBD2. This CDR3 is 15 amino acids long. CDR1 is SGHTA, CDR2 FQGTGA, per germline. The V segment lost 5 bases and the J segment 3 bases; nucleotides outside the gene matches: 3. The CDR3 reads CASSPLAGGTDTQYF. The CDR3 DNA sequence: TGTGCCAGCAGCCCACTAGCGGGGGGAACAGATACGCAGTATTTT.

This chain links TRBV7-2 with TRBJ2-2, with D hard to call. The V gene lost 0 bases and the J gene lost 4 bases, with 3 bases spanning the gap. There are 13 residues in the CDR3. The germline V gene encodes CDR1 SGHTA and CDR2 FQGNSA. The DNA of the CDR3 is TGTGCCAGCAGCTTAGCTTCCACCGGGGAGCTGTTTTTT. Translation: CASSLASTGELFF.

The chain carries TRBV20-1 and TRBJ2-4; D unresolved. The CDR3 totals 15 residues. Germline CDR1 is DFQATT and CDR2 is SNEGSKA (reference sequence). Deletions cut 3 bases from V and 1 base from J, with 13 bases between. The CDR3 sequence is CSASRVPGAKNIQYF. The CDR3 nucleotides are TGCAGTGCTAGTAGGGTACCCGGGGCCAAAAACATTCAGTACTTC.

This chain connects TRBV30 to TRBJ2-1; 12 nucleotides match TRBD2. CDR1 GTSNPN and CDR2 SVGIG come from the germline V gene (reference sequence). The junction had 9 bases not matched to a gene; V was cut back by 0 bases and J by 0 bases. The CDR3 has 19 amino acids. CDR3 DNA sequence: TGTGCCTGGAGTGTCCATCCTAGCGGGGGGGTTTTCTCCTACAATGAGCAGTTCTTC. Its protein product is CAWSVHPSGGVFSYNEQFF.

The chain recombines TRBV4-1 with TRBJ2-2, with D perhaps matching TRBD1 or TRBD2 (5 bases each). Trimming shortened V by 0 bases and J by 4 bases, and 9 bases separated the two germline ends. From germline, CDR1 is MGHRA and CDR2 YSYEKL. The CDR3 covers 15 residues. The chain's CDR3 is CASSQDRDRTGELFF. The DNA for the CDR3 is TGCGCCAGCAGCCAAGATAGGGACCGCACCGGGGAGCTGTTTTTT.

This sequence joins TRBV24-1 and TRBJ1-4; TRBD1 is a possible D gene (6 bases). This CDR3 region has 15 residues. Trimming left V 2 bases short and J 6 bases short, with 12 bases between. The germline V gene has CDR1 KGHDR and CDR2 SFDVKD. CDR3 nucleotide sequence: TGTGCCACCAGTGATTCGAGAGGGGGGGATGAAAAACTGTTTTTT. Translated, it gives CATSDSRGGDEKLFF.

The chain recombines TRBV5-5 with TRBJ1-2; D call uncertain. The V gene's germline CDR1 is SGHKS and CDR2 YYEKEE (reference sequence). CDR3 length equals 11 residues. The V end was cut by 1 base, the J end by 7 bases, with 5 bases between. This CDR3 reads CASSLTAGYTF. CDR3 nucleotides: TGTGCCAGCAGCTTGACAGCTGGCTACACCTTC.

The table lists this clone with a count of one. This CDR3 is CASSPPVGANTGELFF. Here the CDR3 DNA reads TGTGCCAGCTCACCACCCGTCGGGGCGAACACCGGGGAGCTGTTTTTT. This rearrangement joins TRBV18 to TRBJ2-2, with D possibly TRBD2 on 5 matching bases. Germline assignment: CDR1 KGHSH and CDR2 LQKENI. This CDR3 spans 16 amino acids. V gave up 0 bases and J gave up 0 bases, with 8 bases separating them.

The chain has TRBV14 and TRBJ2-5, with TRBD2 as a possible D gene (5 bases). Germline-derived CDR1 and CDR2 are SGHDN and FVKESK. V lost 2 bases, J lost 5 bases, and 12 bases lay in between. There are 14 residues in the CDR3. The CDR3 loop reads CASSQLGGSETQYF. The CDR3 DNA is TGTGCCAGCAGCCAACTAGGAGGATCCGAGACCCAGTACTTC.

Comment on this clone: One end of the junction is discordant with germline, which a read error may explain. The CDR3 loop is CASSEALSGEDF. In DNA form, the CDR3 reads TGTGCCAGCAGTGAAGCGCTTTCAGGGGAGGATTTC. The V call is TRBV2, the J call TRBJ2-7; D is tentatively TRBD1 or TRBD2 (6 bases each). The CDR3 is 12 residues long. CDR1 is SNHLY and CDR2 is FYNNEI in the germline V gene.

This clone has just one count. This chain connects TRBV1 to TRBJ2-5. TRBV1 is deemed a pseudogene. This CDR3 is built from 20 residues. CDR3 sequence (DNA): TGCACCAGCATCCTCATCGGCAGGGAGCTTACGGGATGTACCCAAGAGACCCAGTACTTC. Its protein is CTSILIGRELTGCTQETQYF.

This clone was observed a single time. V is TRBV2 and J is TRBJ1-4; D unresolved. This CDR3 has 14 amino acids. V was pared by 3 bases and J by 5 bases, with 10 bases between. Germline loops: CDR1 SNHLY, CDR2 FYNNEI. CDR3 in DNA: TGTGCCAGCAGTGACACCCGGAAGAATGAAAAACTGTTTTTT. Its protein is CASSDTRKNEKLFF.

V is TRBV6-5 and J is TRBJ2-7; D may correspond to TRBD1 or TRBD2 (5 bases each). Germline V gene lookup returns CDR1 MNHEY and CDR2 SVGAGI. This CDR3 has 11 amino acids. Trimming pared 8 bases from V and 3 bases from J, leaving 8 bases between. The CDR3 here is CASGDGYEQYF. In nucleotides, the CDR3 is TGTGCCAGCGGGGACGGCTACGAGCAGTACTTC.

This chain connects TRBV7-3 to TRBJ2-3; 7 nucleotides align to TRBD2. The CDR3 spans 16 residues. Trimming cost V 5 bases and J 0 bases; bases outside gene matches: 8. The germline V gene has CDR1 SGHTA and CDR2 FQGTGA. Here the CDR3 DNA reads TGTGCCAGCAGCCGCGTCATCGGGGGGAGCACAGATACGCAGTATTTT. Translated, it gives CASSRVIGGSTDTQYF.

The CDR3 coding sequence is TGTGCCAGCTCACCAGGGGAGATGCAGCCCCAGCATTTT. Translating gives CASSPGEMQPQHF. The chain joins TRBV18 to TRBJ1-5; D not resolved. V was pared by 2 bases and J by 7 bases, with 9 bases between. The germline V gene has CDR1 KGHSH and CDR2 LQKENI. The CDR3 totals 13 residues.